This T cell receptor beta chain was sequenced for a study of blood T cell repertoires in COVID-19. Study information: COVID-19 samples collected from the United States, Italy and Spain covered acute and convalescent phases. From T cells, B-cell-depleted T cells, or PBMCs came the material, which was cDNA or gDNA.

In the original processing: Amplified reference gene primers provided the basis for estimating nucleated cell counts. Clones were sequenced by immunoSEQ multiplex PCR, and TCRdb holds only the in-frame ones, with some missing. D and trimming were read from the DNA, whereas the V and J calls and clone size are those reported in that table. Of roughly 440,000 clones listed, approximately 90% are singletons. Seattle's cohort entered during active infection and was followed longitudinally. Germline V gives CDR1 GTSNPN, CDR2 SVGIG (reference sequence). Trimming cost V 4 bases and J 7 bases; bases outside gene matches: 1. The CDR3 runs 11 residues.

This chain links TRBV30 with TRBJ2-1; the match to TRBD2 covers 7 bases. This TCR was sampled from a woman in her fifties or sixties with COVID-19, enrolled during active disease. Material for sequencing was peripheral blood. CDR3 loop: CAWTGGNEQFF. Here the CDR3 DNA reads TGTGCCTGGACGGGGGGAAATGAGCAGTTCTTC.